This entry lists 9 T cell receptor beta chains sequenced from one sample in a study of T-cell reconstitution after alpha-beta-depleted transplantation in children. Unique molecular identifiers were used in preparing the TCRbeta library. In TCRdb, the PCR reads were re-called with MiXCR into one record per CDR3 protein. The sample comprises approximately 300,000 distinct CDR3 sequences, around 10% of which are singletons, and around 22% rests with the top ten. Here the sequenced sample was peripheral blood, taken 180 days after TCRalphabeta/CD19-depleted stem cell transplant. The source is a male patient between 2 and 15 years old who had a stem cell transplant for chronic granulomatous disease, so the T cells may come from the graft donor.

Ten or more counts support this clonotype. The genes are TRBV29-1 and TRBJ2-1; possibly TRBD1 for D (6 bases). CDR3 length: 14 amino acids. Looked up from germline, CDR1 is SQVTM and CDR2 is ANQGSEA. CDR3 region: CSHLRDNLVNEQFF. DNA of the CDR3: TGCAGTCATCTCCGGGACAACTTAGTCAATGAGCAGTTCTTC.

The sample holds many counts of this clonotype. The chain couples TRBV7-8 to TRBJ2-7; D uncertain. Germline-derived CDR1 and CDR2 are SGHVS and FQNEAQ. The V end lost 0 bases, the J end lost 0 bases, and 15 bases lay between the germline ends. The CDR3 extends over 17 amino acids. The CDR3 region is CASSLARSRTTSYEQYF. The DNA for the CDR3 is TGTGCCAGCAGCTTAGCGCGATCGCGGACGACCTCCTACGAGCAGTACTTC.

This clonotype was observed at least ten times. The V and J genes are TRBV20-1 and TRBJ1-2, with D perhaps matching TRBD1 (5 bases). This CDR3 contains 15 residues. Trimming took off 0 bases at V and 5 bases at J, with 16 bases between the two ends. Germline loops: CDR1 DFQATT, CDR2 SNEGSKA (reference sequence). The CDR3 bases are TGCAGTGCTAGAGATCCGGGGACCTTAGGATATGGCTACACCTTC. Translation gives CSARDPGTLGYGYTF.

This clonotype was seen at least ten times. Written as DNA, the CDR3 is TGTGCCAGCAGTGAGTCTCCAGGGTTGGGATACGAGCAGTACTTC. Amino acid sequence: CASSESPGLGYEQYF. V gene TRBV2 combines with J gene TRBJ2-7; D is possibly TRBD1 (5 bases). Trimming shortened V by 3 bases and J by 4 bases, and 16 bases separated the two germline ends. There are 15 residues in the CDR3. The V gene's germline CDR1 is SNHLY and CDR2 FYNNEI. The full variable domain, rest sourced from reference TRBV2 and TRBJ2-7, is EPEVTQTPSHQVTQMGQEVILRCVPISNHLYFYWYRQILGQKVEFLVSFYNNEISEKSEIFDDQFSVERPDGSNFTLKIRSTKLEDSAMYFCASSESPGLGYEQYFGPGTRLTVT.

There are many counts of this clonotype. The gene calls are TRBV28 and TRBJ2-5, with D possibly TRBD1 on 5 matching bases. This CDR3 comprises 15 residues. Trimming stripped 2 bases from V and 0 bases from J, with 10 bases between. CDR1 is MDHEN, CDR2 SYDVKM, per germline. CDR3: CASSLMTANQETQYF. The CDR3 nucleotides are TGTGCCAGCAGTTTAATGACAGCCAACCAAGAGACCCAGTACTTC.

This clonotype was seen many times. J is TRBJ1-4 and V is TRBV19; D might be TRBD1 (6 bases). Deletions cut 6 bases from V and 7 bases from J, with 21 bases between. This CDR3 comprises 16 residues. Germline CDR1 is LNHDA and CDR2 is SQIVND (reference sequence). The DNA of the CDR3 is TGTGCCAGTAGCAAAATCACAGGGCCCGGACCTGAAAAACTGTTTTTT. This sequence encodes CASSKITGPGPEKLFF.

A word on this clonotype: The junction departs from germline at one end; a sequencing error may be responsible. The V and J genes are TRBV30 and TRBJ2-7; 14 bases are shared with TRBD2. The CDR3 runs to 20 residues. Germline V gene sequence: CDR1 GTSNPN, CDR2 SVGIG (reference sequence). The CDR3 region is CAWSVHVGLAGVASSYEQYF. The CDR3 DNA reads as TGTGCCTGGAGTGTCCACGTGGGACTAGCGGGAGTCGCAAGCTCCTACGAGCAATACTTC.

There are many counts of this clonotype. The V call is TRBV20-1, the J call TRBJ2-1; D is possibly TRBD2 (7 bases). The CDR3 runs to 16 residues. Trimming pared 2 bases from V and 4 bases from J, leaving 18 bases between. Germline V CDR1 and CDR2: DFQATT, SNEGSKA (reference sequence). CDR3: CSARLGGDTFYNEQFF. CDR3 nucleotides: TGCAGTGCTAGACTTGGGGGGGACACCTTTTACAATGAGCAGTTCTTC.

This clonotype was counted only a few times. The V call is TRBV28, the J call TRBJ2-2; 7 bases match TRBD2. The CDR3 has 16 residues. Germline V gene sequence: CDR1 MDHEN, CDR2 SYDVKM. The ends lost 2 bases at V and 5 bases at J; junction bases unmatched: 8. The CDR3 loop is CASSLRTSRWTGELFF. CDR3 nucleotide sequence: TGTGCCAGCAGTTTACGGACTAGTCGGTGGACCGGGGAGCTGTTTTTT.